This is a list of T cell receptor beta chains from one sample in a study of cytomegalovirus exposure and HLA in healthy donors. Profiling relied on immunoSEQ multiplex PCR, and the TCRdb table lists in-frame clones only, not all of them. The sample contains about 97,000 clones, 75% of which appear only once. Source material: PBMCs. The receptors stem from a man in his fifties in good health and CMV-seronegative. Both conserved end residues are part of each CDR3. D genes are given only for firm matches. Some rows have no size entry. The others give once, few or many, or a class for an expanded clone.

clone size: -
V gene: TRBV6-5
D gene: TRBD1
J gene: TRBJ1-2
CDR3 protein: CASREDRGYYGYTF
CDR3 DNA: TGTGCCAGCAGGGAGGACAGGGGGTATTATGGCTACACCTTC

clone size: -
V gene: TRBV28
D gene: -
J gene: TRBJ2-5
CDR3 protein: CASSFLQGGEETQYF
CDR3 DNA: TGTGCCAGCAGTTTTCTTCAGGGCGGGGAGGAGACCCAGTACTTC

clone size: -
V gene: TRBV5-1
D gene: TRBD1
J gene: TRBJ2-2
CDR3 protein: CASRNRGGSNTGELFF
CDR3 DNA: TGCGCCAGCAGGAACAGGGGCGGATCGAACACCGGGGAGCTGTTTTTT

clone size: -
V gene: TRBV5-1
D gene: TRBD1
J gene: TRBJ2-1
CDR3 protein: CASKLGTGGDEQFF
CDR3 DNA: TGCGCCAGCAAGTTAGGGACAGGGGGCGATGAGCAGTTCTTC

clone size: -
V gene: TRBV27
D gene: -
J gene: TRBJ1-1
CDR3 protein: CASSLGGNTEAFF
CDR3 DNA: TGTGCCAGCAGTTTAGGGGGCAACACTGAAGCTTTCTTT

clone size: -
V gene: TRBV28
D gene: TRBD1
J gene: TRBJ1-2
CDR3 protein: CASSYRQGNGYTF
CDR3 DNA: TGTGCCAGCAGCTACAGACAGGGTAATGGCTACACCTTC

clone size: once
V gene: TRBV5-4
D gene: TRBD1
J gene: TRBJ2-1
CDR3 protein: CASSSTNRGSEQFF
CDR3 DNA: TGTGCCAGCAGCTCTACAAACAGGGGTAGTGAGCAGTTCTTC

clone size: -
V gene: TRBV19
D gene: -
J gene: TRBJ1-1
CDR3 protein: CASSRQGPTEAFF
CDR3 DNA: TGTGCCAGTAGTAGGCAGGGTCCCACTGAAGCTTTCTTT

clone size: -
V gene: TRBV7-3
D gene: TRBD2
J gene: TRBJ2-7
CDR3 protein: CASSLDFGTTYEQYF
CDR3 DNA: TGTGCCAGCAGCTTAGACTTTGGGACTACCTACGAGCAGTACTTC

clone size: few
V gene: TRBV7-2
D gene: -
J gene: TRBJ1-2
CDR3 protein: CASSLGQHRGGTF
CDR3 DNA: TGTGCCAGCAGCTTAGGACAGCATAGGGGGGGCACCTTC

clone size: -
V gene: TRBV27
D gene: -
J gene: TRBJ1-6
CDR3 protein: CARSQDNSPLHF
CDR3 DNA: TGTGCCAGGAGTCAGGATAATTCACCCCTCCACTTT

clone size: -
V gene: TRBV6-1
D gene: -
J gene: TRBJ2-3
CDR3 protein: CASSGEFTDTQYF
CDR3 DNA: TGTGCCAGCAGCGGAGAATTCACAGATACGCAGTATTTT

clone size: -
V gene: TRBV7-2
D gene: TRBD2
J gene: TRBJ2-5
CDR3 protein: CASSSTGGETQYF
CDR3 DNA: TGTGCCAGCAGCTCGACGGGGGGGGAGACCCAGTACTTC

clone size: -
V gene: TRBV28
D gene: TRBD1
J gene: TRBJ1-2
CDR3 protein: CASSQGGRDNYGYTF
CDR3 DNA: TGTGCCAGCAGTCAAGGGGGCAGGGATAACTATGGCTACACCTTC

clone size: once
V gene: TRBV29-1
D gene: TRBD2
J gene: TRBJ2-7
CDR3 protein: CSVGTSGSYEQYF
CDR3 DNA: TGCAGCGTTGGGACTAGCGGTTCCTACGAGCAGTACTTC

clone size: -
V gene: TRBV7-9
D gene: -
J gene: TRBJ2-7
CDR3 protein: CASSLDPGSYEQYF
CDR3 DNA: TGTGCCAGCAGCTTAGATCCGGGGTCCTACGAGCAGTACTTC

clone size: -
V gene: TRBV6-5
D gene: -
J gene: TRBJ1-1
CDR3 protein: CASSYLSGTEAFF
CDR3 DNA: TGTGCCAGCAGTTATCTCTCGGGCACTGAAGCTTTCTTT

clone size: -
V gene: TRBV27
D gene: -
J gene: TRBJ2-2
CDR3 protein: CASRSLPLSTGELFF
CDR3 DNA: TGTGCCAGCAGAAGCCTACCACTTTCCACCGGGGAGCTGTTTTTT

clone size: -
V gene: TRBV30
D gene: -
J gene: TRBJ1-1
CDR3 protein: CAWSRDHMTEAFF
CDR3 DNA: TGTGCCTGGAGTCGGGATCATATGACTGAAGCTTTCTTT

clone size: -
V gene: TRBV18
D gene: -
J gene: TRBJ1-3
CDR3 protein: CASSLSATDSGNTIYF
CDR3 DNA: TGTGCCAGCTCACTATCGGCGACAGATTCTGGAAACACCATATATTTT

clone size: -
V gene: TRBV6-5
D gene: -
J gene: TRBJ1-2
CDR3 protein: CASSWGGSGGYTF
CDR3 DNA: TGTGCCAGCAGTTGGGGGGGAAGCGGTGGCTACACCTTC

clone size: few
V gene: TRBV2
D gene: TRBD2
J gene: TRBJ2-3
CDR3 protein: CASSSGLAGAIQASTDTQYF
CDR3 DNA: TGTGCCAGCAGTTCCGGACTAGCGGGGGCCATCCAAGCTAGCACAGATACGCAGTATTTT

clone size: -
V gene: TRBV5-1
D gene: -
J gene: TRBJ2-1
CDR3 protein: CASTGQNNEQFF
CDR3 DNA: TGCGCCAGCACGGGTCAAAACAATGAGCAGTTCTTC

clone size: -
V gene: TRBV19
D gene: TRBD1
J gene: TRBJ2-1
CDR3 protein: CASRVDRDPNEQFF
CDR3 DNA: TGTGCCAGTAGAGTGGACAGGGACCCCAATGAGCAGTTCTTC

clone size: once
V gene: TRBV5-6
D gene: -
J gene: TRBJ1-2
CDR3 protein: CASSPGQRNGYTF
CDR3 DNA: TGTGCCAGCAGCCCAGGGCAAAGAAATGGCTACACCTTC

clone size: -
V gene: TRBV28
D gene: -
J gene: TRBJ1-5
CDR3 protein: CASTGMGTQPQHF
CDR3 DNA: TGTGCCAGCACAGGGATGGGGACACAGCCCCAGCATTTT

clone size: -
V gene: TRBV30
D gene: TRBD1
J gene: TRBJ1-3
CDR3 protein: CAWGDYDRAGNTIYF
CDR3 DNA: TGTGCCTGGGGGGATTATGACAGGGCTGGAAACACCATATATTTT

clone size: few
V gene: TRBV2
D gene: -
J gene: TRBJ1-1
CDR3 protein: CASCLTSNTEAFF
CDR3 DNA: TGTGCCAGCTGCTTGACATCGAACACTGAAGCTTTCTTT

clone size: -
V gene: TRBV7-8
D gene: TRBD2
J gene: TRBJ2-1
CDR3 protein: CASSFKETSGQFF
CDR3 DNA: TGTGCCAGCAGCTTCAAAGAGACTAGCGGGCAGTTCTTC

clone size: -
V gene: TRBV19
D gene: TRBD2
J gene: TRBJ2-5
CDR3 protein: CASRGTSGAQETQYF
CDR3 DNA: TGTGCCAGTAGGGGGACTAGCGGTGCCCAAGAGACCCAGTACTTC

clone size: -
V gene: TRBV19
D gene: TRBD1
J gene: TRBJ2-1
CDR3 protein: CASRDPGQASYNEQFF
CDR3 DNA: TGTGCCAGTAGGGACCCGGGACAGGCTTCCTACAATGAGCAGTTCTTC

clone size: -
V gene: TRBV5-1
D gene: -
J gene: TRBJ1-5
CDR3 protein: CASSPGDVSNQPQHF
CDR3 DNA: TGCGCCAGCAGCCCGGGGGATGTGAGCAATCAGCCCCAGCATTTT

clone size: -
V gene: TRBV6-5
D gene: -
J gene: TRBJ2-7
CDR3 protein: CASSRKIRAYEQYF
CDR3 DNA: TGTGCCAGCAGTCGCAAGATCCGAGCCTACGAGCAGTACTTC

clone size: -
V gene: TRBV7-2
D gene: TRBD2
J gene: TRBJ2-7
CDR3 protein: CASSLQLASGRDEQYF
CDR3 DNA: TGTGCCAGCAGCTTACAGCTCGCTAGCGGGAGAGACGAGCAGTACTTC

clone size: -
V gene: TRBV30
D gene: -
J gene: TRBJ2-7
CDR3 protein: CAWSPQFDSYEQYF
CDR3 DNA: TGTGCCTGGAGTCCTCAGTTCGACTCCTACGAGCAGTACTTC

clone size: once
V gene: TRBV18
D gene: -
J gene: TRBJ1-4
CDR3 protein: CASSLRGATNEKLFF
CDR3 DNA: TGTGCCAGCTCACTTCGGGGGGCAACTAATGAAAAACTGTTTTTT

clone size: -
V gene: TRBV7-3
D gene: TRBD2
J gene: TRBJ2-5
CDR3 protein: CASSLGAGGPLGYQETQYF
CDR3 DNA: TGTGCCAGCAGCTTAGGAGCGGGAGGGCCGTTGGGGTACCAAGAGACCCAGTACTTC

clone size: -
V gene: TRBV28
D gene: -
J gene: TRBJ1-1
CDR3 protein: CASSFWGGLGTEAFF
CDR3 DNA: TGTGCCAGCAGTTTTTGGGGGGGTTTAGGCACTGAAGCTTTCTTT

clone size: -
V gene: TRBV6-9
D gene: -
J gene: TRBJ2-7
CDR3 protein: CASSRPRYEQYF
CDR3 DNA: TGTGCCAGCAGCAGGCCCCGCTACGAGCAGTACTTC

clone size: -
V gene: TRBV2
D gene: -
J gene: TRBJ2-7
CDR3 protein: CASGLRVEQYF
CDR3 DNA: TGTGCCAGCGGCCTCCGGGTCGAGCAGTACTTC

clone size: -
V gene: TRBV5-1
D gene: -
J gene: TRBJ1-2
CDR3 protein: CASSLVRESGYTF
CDR3 DNA: TGCGCCAGCAGCTTGGTCCGGGAATCAGGCTACACCTTC

clone size: -
V gene: TRBV6-1
D gene: -
J gene: TRBJ1-4
CDR3 protein: CASSETYLEKLFF
CDR3 DNA: TGTGCCAGCAGCGAGACTTATCTGGAAAAACTGTTTTTT

clone size: -
V gene: TRBV7-9
D gene: TRBD2
J gene: TRBJ2-1
CDR3 protein: CASGVGTSGVREQFF
CDR3 DNA: TGTGCCAGCGGCGTTGGGACTAGCGGGGTTAGAGAGCAGTTCTTC